These 20 T cell receptor beta chains were all obtained from the same sample, sequenced in a study of shared clonotypes between healthy human individuals. Clones were read by immunoSEQ multiplex PCR, and TCRdb kept only the in-frame ones, dropping some. The sample comprises about 1.5 million clones, around 98% of which are singletons, and roughly 0.4% rests with the top ten. Sequenced input: naive CD4+ T cells sorted from blood. The subset is: CD45RA+ positively selected. The receptors derive from a man between 25 and 39 years old in good health.

The J gene is TRBJ2-1, the V gene TRBV28; 9 nucleotides line up with TRBD2. Trimming took 11 bases from V and 4 from J; bases not matched to a gene: 9. Germline V gives CDR1 MDHEN, CDR2 SYDVKM. The length of the CDR3 is 14 residues. The DNA for the CDR3 is TGTGCCGTCGTAGCGGGAGTGTCGTACAATGAGCAGTTCTTC. This sequence encodes CAVVAGVSYNEQFF.

This chain connects TRBV28 to TRBJ2-7; 8 nucleotides line up with TRBD2. Germline CDR1 and CDR2: MDHEN and SYDVKM. The length of the CDR3 is 18 residues. J gave up 4 bases and V 4 bases, and 18 bases lay outside the gene matches. The CDR3 loop reads CASSWTLAGRRDKYEQYF. DNA of the CDR3: TGTGCCAGCAGTTGGACGCTAGCGGGTAGGAGGGACAAGTACGAGCAGTACTTC.

The rearrangement joins TRBV30 to TRBJ2-7; a possible D gene is TRBD2 (6 bases). CDR3 length: 14 amino acids. CDR1 and CDR2 (germline): GTSNPN, SVGIG (reference sequence). Deletions cut 2 bases from V and 2 bases from J, with 13 bases between. CDR3 nucleotides: TGTGCCTGGAGTCCCCCGGGACTTCCCTACGAGCAGTACTTC. This codes for CAWSPPGLPYEQYF.

The chain employs TRBV5-1 and TRBJ2-5, with 7 bases that match TRBD1. Germline assignment: CDR1 SGHRS and CDR2 YFSETQ. V lost 1 base and J lost 6; bases outside the gene matches: 6. The CDR3 is made up of 14 amino acids. The CDR3 here is CASSLTGTEKTQYF. CDR3 DNA sequence: TGCGCCAGCAGCTTGACCGGGACAGAAAAGACCCAGTACTTC. Using reference TRBV5-1 and TRBJ2-5 for the parts outside the CDR3, the full variable domain is KAGVTQTPRYLIKTRGQQVTLSCSPISGHRSVSWYQQTPGQGLQFLFEYFSETQRNKGNFPGRFSGRQFSNSRSEMNVSTLELGDSALYLCASSLTGTEKTQYFGPGTRLLVL.

The chain employs TRBV18 and TRBJ2-7; D possibly corresponds to TRBD1 (5 bases). V shed 4 bases and J shed 0 bases, with 13 bases lying between them. Per the germline V gene, CDR1 is KGHSH and CDR2 is LQKENI. The CDR3 totals 15 residues. Written as DNA, the CDR3 is TGTGCCAGCTCACTCCTGACAGAGACCTCCTACGAGCAGTACTTC. Its protein product is CASSLLTETSYEQYF.

J is TRBJ1-2 and V is TRBV5-4; TRBD1 matches at 9 bases. V lost 3 bases, J lost 3 bases, and 3 bases stayed unmatched. Germline values: CDR1 SGHNT, CDR2 YYREEE (reference sequence). This CDR3 spans 14 amino acids. The CDR3, as DNA: TGTGCCAGCAGCTCGGGACAGGGTGACTATGGCTACACCTTC. This codes for CASSSGQGDYGYTF.

The CDR3 sequence: CASSEIPTGGDTQYF. CDR3 DNA: TGTGCCAGCAGTGAAATTCCGACAGGGGGAGATACGCAGTATTTT. The J gene is TRBJ2-3, the V gene TRBV6-1; 9 bases align to TRBD1. Trimming cost V 2 bases and J 5 bases; bases outside gene matches: 5. The CDR3 spans 15 residues. Germline V gene sequence: CDR1 MNHNS, CDR2 SASEGT.

The chain carries TRBV5-6 and TRBJ2-7, with 10 bases identical to TRBD1. Germline trimming cut 4 bases from V and 2 bases from J; bases unmatched to any gene: 6. CDR3 length equals 15 residues. Per germline, CDR1 SGHDT and CDR2 YYEEEE. CDR3: CASSPRQGAPYEQYF. In nucleotides, the CDR3 is TGTGCCAGCAGCCCGCGACAGGGGGCCCCCTACGAGCAGTACTTC.

The J gene is TRBJ2-7, the V gene TRBV27; D is uncertain. V was cut by 3 bases and J by 3 bases, with 12 bases left in between. CDR1 is MNHEY, CDR2 SMNVEV, per germline (reference sequence). The CDR3 contains 14 residues. As DNA, the CDR3 is TGTGCCAGCAGTTTTGGGGTTTGGGACTACGAGCAGTACTTC. It is translated as CASSFGVWDYEQYF.

This sequence joins TRBV25-1 and TRBJ2-1; D is unclear. V gave up 4 bases and J gave up 5 bases, with 15 bases separating them. The length of the CDR3 is 15 residues. Germline V gene data show CDR1 as MGHDK and CDR2 as SYGVNS. Written as DNA, the CDR3 is TGTGCCAGCAGTGCGAGACTGGGCACTCACAATGAGCAGTTCTTC. This translates into CASSARLGTHNEQFF.

This chain uses TRBV29-1 with TRBJ2-7; 7 nucleotides align to TRBD2. Germline CDR1 is SQVTM and CDR2 is ANQGSEA. CDR3 length equals 15 residues. V lost 0 bases and J lost 4; bases outside the gene matches: 9. CDR3 nucleotides: TGCAGCGTTGAAGAAAGGGGCGGGAGAGGGTACGAGCAGTACTTC. This sequence encodes CSVEERGGRGYEQYF.

The genes are TRBV28 and TRBJ2-2, with 7 positions matching TRBD1. The CDR3 contains 14 residues. The V and J ends lost 3 bases and 12 bases, in that order; junction bases with no gene match: 10. Germline V lookup: CDR1 MDHEN, CDR2 SYDVKM. CDR3 sequence: CASSFLTGSQKLFF. The CDR3 region has the DNA TGTGCCAGCAGTTTTTTGACAGGGTCTCAGAAGCTGTTTTTT. Based on the CDR3 plus reference TRBV28 and TRBJ2-2, the full variable domain is DVKVTQSSRYLVKRTGEKVFLECVQDMDHENMFWYRQDPGLGLRLIYFSYDVKMKEKGDIPEGYSVSREKKERFSLILESASTNQTSMYLCASSFLTGSQKLFFGEGSRLTVL.

The J gene is TRBJ2-2, the V gene TRBV2; 7 bases fit TRBD1. CDR3 length equals 15 residues. CDR1 and CDR2 from the germline V gene are SNHLY and FYNNEI. The V gene end was trimmed by 4 bases and the J gene end by 2 bases; junction bases not matched to a gene: 4. The CDR3 region is CASSGQGQNTGELFF. DNA of the CDR3: TGTGCCAGCAGTGGACAGGGCCAAAACACCGGGGAGCTGTTTTTT.

The chain has TRBV27 and TRBJ2-1, with 11 bases aligning to TRBD2. The J segment lost 6 bases and the V segment lost 5 bases, leaving 6 bases of the junction unmatched. The CDR3 sequence is 15 residues long. The germline V gene has CDR1 MNHEY and CDR2 SMNVEV (reference sequence). CDR3 sequence reads: CASSPRLAGLNEQFF. As DNA, the CDR3 is TGTGCCAGCAGTCCCAGACTAGCGGGACTCAATGAGCAGTTCTTC.

The count of this clone is one. V and J are TRBV15 and TRBJ2-5; a possible D gene is TRBD1 (6 bases). V lost 1 base and J lost 3, with 18 bases in between. Germline values: CDR1 LNHNV, CDR2 YYDKDF (reference sequence). The length of the CDR3 is 17 residues. CDR3 sequence (DNA): TGTGCCACCAGCAGAGGCCACAGGGTCCCCACAAAAGAGACCCAGTACTTC. Residues: CATSRGHRVPTKETQYF.

The rearrangement uses TRBV28 and TRBJ2-1; perhaps D is TRBD1 or TRBD2 (5 bases each). This CDR3 is built from 15 residues. V was pared by 4 bases and J by 7 bases, with 17 bases between. CDR1 and CDR2 (germline): MDHEN, SYDVKM. CDR3: CASSWVSSGTNEQFF. The CDR3 DNA reads TGTGCCAGCAGTTGGGTGAGCTCCGGGACGAATGAGCAGTTCTTC.

This sequence joins TRBV28 and TRBJ2-7, with a weak D call TRBD1 (7 bases). Per germline, CDR1 MDHEN and CDR2 SYDVKM. The CDR3 sequence is 14 residues long. The V and J ends lost 6 bases and 2 bases respectively, with 14 bases between them. The CDR3 DNA follows: TGTGCCAGCAGCTCAGGGGGGCCAACCTACGAGCAGTACTTC. It yields the protein CASSSGGPTYEQYF.

This rearrangement joins TRBV30 to TRBJ2-1, with TRBD2 matching over 8 bases. Germline V CDR1 and CDR2: GTSNPN, SVGIG (reference sequence). The CDR3 sequence is 12 residues long. With V trimmed by 3 bases and J by 7 bases, 2 bases remained unmatched. CDR3 coding DNA: TGTGCCTGGAGGAGCGGGAGAAATGAGCAGTTCTTC. It yields the protein CAWRSGRNEQFF.

The rearrangement links TRBV7-2 to TRBJ1-1; D is ambiguous. The CDR3 is 14 amino acids. CDR1 SGHTA and CDR2 FQGNSA come from the germline V gene. V lost 0 bases and J 3 bases, leaving 8 bases between the germline ends. CDR3 nucleotides: TGTGCCAGCAGCTTAGCGTGGAGTTACACTGAAGCTTTCTTT. This gives the protein CASSLAWSYTEAFF.

This chain uses TRBV5-4 with TRBJ2-1; D gene ambiguous. Germline CDR1 SGHNT, CDR2 YYREEE (reference sequence). Trimming took off 2 bases at V and 8 bases at J, with 14 bases between the two ends. There are 14 residues in the CDR3. CDR3 sequence (DNA): TGTGCCAGCAGCTTAAACCAATTCCGGGATGAGCAGTTCTTC. This gives the protein CASSLNQFRDEQFF.